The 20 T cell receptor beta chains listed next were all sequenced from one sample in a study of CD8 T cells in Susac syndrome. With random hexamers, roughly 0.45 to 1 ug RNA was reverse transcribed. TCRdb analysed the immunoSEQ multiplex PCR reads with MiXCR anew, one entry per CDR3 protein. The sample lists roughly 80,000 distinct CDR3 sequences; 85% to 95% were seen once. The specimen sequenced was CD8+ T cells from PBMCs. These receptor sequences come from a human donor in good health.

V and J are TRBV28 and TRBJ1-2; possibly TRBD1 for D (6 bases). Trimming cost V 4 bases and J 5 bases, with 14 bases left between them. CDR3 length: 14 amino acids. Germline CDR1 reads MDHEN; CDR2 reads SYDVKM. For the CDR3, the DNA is TGTGCCAGCAGTTGGGCTCAAGGGGGGTATGGCTACACCTTC. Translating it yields CASSWAQGGYGYTF.

CDR3 amino acids: CASSLVSNYGYTF. In DNA, the CDR3 is TGTGCCAGCAGCTTAGTTTCTAACTATGGCTACACCTTC. This chain links TRBV7-2 with TRBJ1-2, with no clear D. Germline V lookup: CDR1 SGHTA, CDR2 FQGNSA. The CDR3 has 13 residues. V was clipped by 1 base and J by 0 bases, with 3 bases between them.

CDR3 sequence: CSVEDGRPYGYTF. CDR3 coding DNA: TGCAGCGTTGAAGATGGGCGGCCCTATGGCTACACCTTC. The chain combines TRBV29-1 with TRBJ1-2; the D is unclear. The germline gives CDR1 SQVTM, CDR2 ANQGSEA. V lost 0 bases, J lost 4 bases, and 9 bases lay in between. CDR3 size: 13 residues.

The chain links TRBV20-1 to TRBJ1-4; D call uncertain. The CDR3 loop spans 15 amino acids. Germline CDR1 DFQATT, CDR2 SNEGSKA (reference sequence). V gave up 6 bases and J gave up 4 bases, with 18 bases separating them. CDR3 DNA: TGCAGTGCCCCCCCGGTTTGGGCGCTTAATGAAAAACTGTTTTTT. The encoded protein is CSAPPVWALNEKLFF.

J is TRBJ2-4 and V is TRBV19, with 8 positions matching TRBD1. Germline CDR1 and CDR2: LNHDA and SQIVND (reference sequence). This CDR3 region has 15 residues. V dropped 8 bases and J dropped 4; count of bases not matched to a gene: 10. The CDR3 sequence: CASQIPGQAKNIQYF. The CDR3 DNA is TGTGCCAGTCAGATCCCGGGACAGGCAAAAAACATTCAGTACTTC.

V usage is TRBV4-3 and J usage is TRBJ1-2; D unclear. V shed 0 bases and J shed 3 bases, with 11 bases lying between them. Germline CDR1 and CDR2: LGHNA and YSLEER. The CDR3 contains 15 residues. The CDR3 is CASSQENSRDYGYTF. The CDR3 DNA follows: TGCGCCAGCAGCCAAGAGAACAGTAGGGACTATGGCTACACCTTC.

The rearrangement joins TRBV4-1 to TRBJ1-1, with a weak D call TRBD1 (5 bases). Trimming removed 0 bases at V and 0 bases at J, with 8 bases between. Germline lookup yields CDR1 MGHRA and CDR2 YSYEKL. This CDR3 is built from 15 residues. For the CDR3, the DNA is TGCGCCAGCAGCCAAGATATGGACATGAACACTGAAGCTTTCTTT. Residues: CASSQDMDMNTEAFF.

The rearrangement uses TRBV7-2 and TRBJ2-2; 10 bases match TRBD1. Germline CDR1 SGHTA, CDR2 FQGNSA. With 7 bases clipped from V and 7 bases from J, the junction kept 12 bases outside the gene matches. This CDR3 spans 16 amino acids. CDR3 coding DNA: TGTGCCAGCACCCCCTCGGGACAGGGGTATATCGGGGAGCTGTTTTTT. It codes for CASTPSGQGYIGELFF.

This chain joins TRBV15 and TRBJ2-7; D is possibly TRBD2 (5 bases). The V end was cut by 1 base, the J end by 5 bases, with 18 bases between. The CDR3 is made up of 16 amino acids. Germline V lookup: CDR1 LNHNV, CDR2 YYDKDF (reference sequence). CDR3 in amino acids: CATSRGRTGSYNEQYF. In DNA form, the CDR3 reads TGTGCCACCAGCAGAGGACGAACGGGATCCTACAACGAGCAGTACTTC.

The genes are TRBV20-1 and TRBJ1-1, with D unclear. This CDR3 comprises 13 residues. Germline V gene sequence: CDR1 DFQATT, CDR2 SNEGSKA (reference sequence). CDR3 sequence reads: CSHLTTNGPEAFF. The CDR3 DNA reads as TGCAGCCACCTCACGACGAACGGCCCTGAAGCTTTCTTT.

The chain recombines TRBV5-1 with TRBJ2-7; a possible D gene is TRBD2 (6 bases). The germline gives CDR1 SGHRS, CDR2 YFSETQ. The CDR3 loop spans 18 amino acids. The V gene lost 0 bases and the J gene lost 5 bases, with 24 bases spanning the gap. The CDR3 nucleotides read TGCGCCAGCAGCTTGGCGGGAGTAAGACTAGAATTATCCGACGAGCAGTACGTC. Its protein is CASSLAGVRLELSDEQYV.

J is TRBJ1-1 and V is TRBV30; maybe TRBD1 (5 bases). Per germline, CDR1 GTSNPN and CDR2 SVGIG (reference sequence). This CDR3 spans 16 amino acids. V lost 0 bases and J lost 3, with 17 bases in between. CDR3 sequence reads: CAWSVGPGGADTEAFF. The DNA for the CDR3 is TGTGCCTGGAGTGTTGGCCCCGGAGGGGCAGACACTGAAGCTTTCTTT. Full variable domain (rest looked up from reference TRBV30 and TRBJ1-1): SQTIHQWPATLVQPVGSPLSLECTVEGTSNPNLYWYRQAAGRGLQLLFYSVGIGQISSEVPQNLSASRPQDRQFILSSKKLLLSDSGFYLCAWSVGPGGADTEAFFGQGTRLTVV.

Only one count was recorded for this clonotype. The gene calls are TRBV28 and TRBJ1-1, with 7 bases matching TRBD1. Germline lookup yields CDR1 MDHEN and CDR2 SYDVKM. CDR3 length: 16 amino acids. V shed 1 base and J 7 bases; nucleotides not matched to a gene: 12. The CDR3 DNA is TGTGCCAGCAGTTTATATCAGGGAGGGGGCTGGTTTGAAGCTTTCTTT. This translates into CASSLYQGGGWFEAFF.

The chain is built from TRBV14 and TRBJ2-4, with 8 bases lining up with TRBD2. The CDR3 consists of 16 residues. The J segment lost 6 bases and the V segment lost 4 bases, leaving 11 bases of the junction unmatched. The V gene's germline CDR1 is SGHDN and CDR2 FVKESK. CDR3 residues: CASSPEGLVELNIQYF. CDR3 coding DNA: TGTGCCAGCAGCCCTGAGGGACTAGTGGAGTTAAACATTCAGTACTTC.

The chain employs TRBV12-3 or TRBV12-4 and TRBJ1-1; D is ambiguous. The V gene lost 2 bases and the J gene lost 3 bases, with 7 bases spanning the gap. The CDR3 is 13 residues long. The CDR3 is CASSLRGDTEAFF. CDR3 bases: TGTGCCAGCAGTTTACGGGGTGACACTGAAGCTTTCTTT.

This CDR3 is CASPITGLAGGEQFF. CDR3 DNA sequence: TGTGCCAGCCCAATAACGGGACTAGCGGGGGGTGAGCAGTTCTTC. The chain has TRBV7-2 and TRBJ2-1, with TRBD2 identical over 15 bases. The CDR3 runs 15 residues. V dropped 8 bases and J dropped 9; count of bases not matched to a gene: 8. Germline V lookup: CDR1 SGHTA, CDR2 FQGNSA.

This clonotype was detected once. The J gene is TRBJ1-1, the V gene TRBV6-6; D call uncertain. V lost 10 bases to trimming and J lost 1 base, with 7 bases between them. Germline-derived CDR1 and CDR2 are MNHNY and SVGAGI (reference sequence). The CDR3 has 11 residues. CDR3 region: CAILGNTEAFF. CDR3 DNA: TGTGCCATATTGGGGAACACTGAAGCTTTCTTT.

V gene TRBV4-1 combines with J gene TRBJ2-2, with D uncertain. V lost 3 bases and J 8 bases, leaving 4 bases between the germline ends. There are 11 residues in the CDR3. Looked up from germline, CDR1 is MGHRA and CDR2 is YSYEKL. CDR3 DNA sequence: TGCGCCAGCAGCCAGGATGGGGAGCTGTTTTTT. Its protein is CASSQDGELFF.

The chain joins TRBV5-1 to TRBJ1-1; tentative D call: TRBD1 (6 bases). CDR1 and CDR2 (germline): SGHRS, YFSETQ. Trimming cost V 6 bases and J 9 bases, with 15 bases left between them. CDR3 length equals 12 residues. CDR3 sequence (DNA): TGCGCCAGCACCGAACAGGGACGCCAAGCTTTCTTT. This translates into CASTEQGRQAFF.

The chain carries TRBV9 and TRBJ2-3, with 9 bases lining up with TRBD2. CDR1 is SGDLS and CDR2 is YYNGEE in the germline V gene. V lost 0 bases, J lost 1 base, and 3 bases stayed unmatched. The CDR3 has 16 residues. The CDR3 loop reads CASSVGGGAGTDTQYF. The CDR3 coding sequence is TGTGCCAGCAGCGTAGGCGGGGGGGCGGGCACAGATACGCAGTATTTT.